The clone carrying this T cell receptor (beta chain) was seen just once. Its antigen is currently unknown. This specimen comes from a study of blood T cells in healthy people across ages. Study summary: Using template switching, researchers captured about one barcoded beta molecule for each two T cells.

The study recruited healthy Caucasian donors from Russia who were aged about 6 to 95. The authors isolated at least 6 million PBMCs per sample. Study results and limitations: Among long-lived donors, naive CD4+ cells were more numerous and diversity higher than in aged donors.

Alongside a J-beta primer mix, a sample-barcoded 5' primer served in a second PCR lasting about 6 to 11 cycles. TCRdb re-called the 5' RACE reads with MiXCR, one entry per CDR3 protein. The profile shows hundreds of thousands of distinct CDR3 sequences, about 30% of them singletons. Trimming took 4 bases from V and 0 from J, leaving 12 bases between them. Germline V gene data show CDR1 as SGHTA and CDR2 as FQGNSA. The CDR3 sequence is 15 residues long. This TCR was sampled from an elderly woman in good health. The specimen was blood. The chain recombines TRBV7-2 with TRBJ1-1; possible D gene TRBD1, 6 bases. CDR3 sequence reads: CASSSGHTMNTEAFF. The CDR3 bases are TGTGCCAGCAGCTCGGGACACACCATGAACACTGAAGCTTTCTTT.